These 10 T cell receptor beta chains were all obtained from the same sample, sequenced in a study of PD-1 blockade in classical Hodgkin lymphoma. Only in-frame clones appear in the TCRdb table, and some are missing; sequencing was by immunoSEQ multiplex PCR. The sample yields nearly 50,000 clones, around 76% seen once. Time point in this sample: cycle 4 day 1 (C4D1), after more than five weeks of nivolumab. Each and every patient relapsed after autologous stem cell transplantation, and patients got differing brentuximab vedotin exposure. The material was peripheral blood mononuclear cells (PBMCs), obtained before the fourth cycle of nivolumab. The receptors stem from a human donor with classical Hodgkin lymphoma.

J is TRBJ1-1 and V is TRBV5-1; D not certain. The CDR3 consists of 15 residues. From germline, CDR1 is SGHRS and CDR2 YFSETQ. Trimming shortened V by 4 bases and J by 0 bases, and 13 bases separated the two germline ends. As DNA, the CDR3 is TGCGCCAGCAGCATGACTGGACGGATGAACACTGAAGCTTTCTTT. This translates into CASSMTGRMNTEAFF.

V usage is TRBV19 and J usage is TRBJ1-2; no clear D. The ends were cut back, 5 bases at V and 1 base at J, with 8 bases in the middle. Germline CDR1 is LNHDA and CDR2 is SQIVND (reference sequence). The CDR3 spans 13 residues. This CDR3 reads CASSGTDNYGYTF. DNA of the CDR3: TGTGCCAGTAGTGGAACTGATAACTATGGCTACACCTTC.

The chain links TRBV2 to TRBJ2-1; 7 bases match TRBD1. The V gene end was trimmed by 9 bases and the J gene end by 1 base; junction bases not matched to a gene: 12. The CDR3 has 16 residues. From germline, CDR1 is SNHLY and CDR2 FYNNEI. CDR3 loop: CASQKKGALSYNEQFF. CDR3 DNA sequence: TGTGCCAGTCAAAAAAAGGGGGCTTTGTCCTACAATGAGCAGTTCTTC.

The rearrangement uses TRBV5-1 and TRBJ1-1; D gene uncertain. Between the trimmed V and J ends, which lost 1 base and 5 bases, there was a span of 9 bases. The CDR3 consists of 13 residues. The V gene's germline CDR1 is SGHRS and CDR2 YFSETQ. CDR3 nucleotide sequence: TGCGCCAGCAGCTTGTCCGGTTGGACTGAAGCTTTCTTT. Translated: CASSLSGWTEAFF. Full variable domain (rest looked up from reference TRBV5-1 and TRBJ1-1): KAGVTQTPRYLIKTRGQQVTLSCSPISGHRSVSWYQQTPGQGLQFLFEYFSETQRNKGNFPGRFSGRQFSNSRSEMNVSTLELGDSALYLCASSLSGWTEAFFGQGTRLTVV.

The chain links TRBV6-4 to TRBJ2-3; 8 bases are shared with TRBD1. The CDR3 spans 15 residues. The V gene's germline CDR1 is MRHNA and CDR2 SNTAGT. V was pared by 3 bases and J by 4 bases, with 6 bases of the junction left unmatched. In DNA, the CDR3 is TGTGCCAGCAGTGAGGGCCAGGGGGCGGCAGATACGCAGTATTTT. Its protein product is CASSEGQGAADTQYF.

This chain uses TRBV19 with TRBJ1-1; 9 bases line up with TRBD1. V shed 3 bases, J shed 1 base, and the junction held 0 bases outside the gene matches. Per germline, CDR1 LNHDA and CDR2 SQIVND (reference sequence). The CDR3 sequence is 14 residues long. Here the CDR3 reads CASSMGQGNTEAFF. In nucleotides, the CDR3 is TGTGCCAGTAGTATGGGACAGGGGAACACTGAAGCTTTCTTT.

The chain is built from TRBV30 and TRBJ2-2, with no clear D. Looked up from germline, CDR1 is GTSNPN and CDR2 is SVGIG (reference sequence). The length of the CDR3 is 14 residues. V lost 3 bases to trimming and J lost 1 base, with 9 bases between them. CDR3 region: CAWRKLENTGELFF. CDR3 nucleotides: TGTGCCTGGAGGAAACTCGAGAACACCGGGGAGCTGTTTTTT.

The chain uses TRBV6-5 and TRBJ2-7, with 9 bases matching TRBD2. CDR1 and CDR2 from the germline V gene are MNHEY and SVGAGI. This CDR3 is 16 amino acids long. The V and J ends lost 2 bases and 2 bases, in that order; junction bases with no gene match: 7. This chain's CDR3 is CASSYGKAGGAYEQYF. Written as DNA, the CDR3 is TGTGCCAGCAGTTACGGGAAGGCGGGAGGGGCCTACGAGCAGTACTTC.

The chain recombines TRBV7-9 with TRBJ2-1; perhaps TRBD2 as D (5 bases). The CDR3 is 16 residues long. Germline CDR1 reads SEHNR; CDR2 reads FQNEAQ (reference sequence). Trimming cost V 8 bases and J 6 bases, with 23 bases left between them. Here the CDR3 reads CASRNRVGSGVNEQFF. The CDR3 nucleotides are TGTGCCAGCCGTAATCGGGTAGGGTCCGGGGTCAATGAGCAGTTCTTC.

This clone was observed a few times. This chain uses TRBV6-1 with TRBJ1-2; TRBD1 is a possible D gene (5 bases). Germline CDR1 reads MNHNS; CDR2 reads SASEGT. Deletions cut 0 bases from V and 0 bases from J, with 8 bases between. The CDR3 extends over 15 amino acids. The CDR3 sequence: CASSEATGANYGYTF. The CDR3 DNA reads as TGTGCCAGCAGTGAAGCCACAGGAGCTAACTATGGCTACACCTTC.